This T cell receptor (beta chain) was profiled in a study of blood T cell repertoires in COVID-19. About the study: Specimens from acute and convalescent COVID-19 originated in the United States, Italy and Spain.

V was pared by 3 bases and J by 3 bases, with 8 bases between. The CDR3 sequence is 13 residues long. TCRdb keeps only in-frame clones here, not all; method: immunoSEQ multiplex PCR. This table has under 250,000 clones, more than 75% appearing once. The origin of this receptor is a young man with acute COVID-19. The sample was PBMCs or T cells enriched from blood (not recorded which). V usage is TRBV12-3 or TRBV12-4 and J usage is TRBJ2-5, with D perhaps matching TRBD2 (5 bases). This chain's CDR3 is CASSLRVEETQYF. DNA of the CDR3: TGTGCCAGCAGTTTGAGGGTCGAAGAGACCCAGTACTTC.